These 17 T cell receptor beta chains originate from one sample sequenced in a study of shared clonotypes between healthy human individuals. The assay was immunoSEQ multiplex PCR, and TCRdb's table has in-frame clones only and misses some. This table holds about 1.5 million clones, around 95% found once. The sequenced sample consisted of naive CD4+ T cells sorted from blood. Subset given: CD45RA+ positively selected. The receptors originated from a man aged 25-45 years in good health.

The chain is built from TRBV23-1 and TRBJ1-5; D gene uncertain. TRBV23-1 is an open reading frame whose function is uncertain. Trimming removed 8 bases from V and 2 bases from J, with 19 bases in between. The CDR3 spans 16 residues. This CDR3 is CASLRSETPGNQPQHF. CDR3 in DNA: TGCGCCAGCCTACGTAGCGAGACGCCCGGCAATCAGCCCCAGCATTTT.

The chain recombines TRBV28 with TRBJ1-5; no firm D call. Germline loops: CDR1 MDHEN, CDR2 SYDVKM. CDR3 size: 13 residues. Between the trimmed V and J ends, which lost 5 bases and 5 bases, there was a span of 10 bases. The CDR3 sequence is CASSPTADQPQHF. The CDR3 DNA sequence: TGTGCCAGCAGTCCCACGGCCGATCAGCCCCAGCATTTT. Full variable domain (missing parts from reference TRBV28 and TRBJ1-5): DVKVTQSSRYLVKRTGEKVFLECVQDMDHENMFWYRQDPGLGLRLIYFSYDVKMKEKGDIPEGYSVSREKKERFSLILESASTNQTSMYLCASSPTADQPQHFGDGTRLSIL.

The chain combines TRBV27 with TRBJ2-6; tentative D call: TRBD2 (5 bases). The CDR3 has 16 residues. V was cut by 7 bases and J by 1 base, with 14 bases left in between. Germline V lookup: CDR1 MNHEY, CDR2 SMNVEV (reference sequence). The CDR3 loop is CASILYGVSGANVLTF. The CDR3 DNA sequence: TGTGCCAGCATACTCTACGGGGTTTCTGGGGCCAACGTCCTGACTTTC.

V gene TRBV5-1 combines with J gene TRBJ1-1, with 7 nucleotides matching TRBD1. The germline V gene encodes CDR1 SGHRS and CDR2 YFSETQ. The CDR3 spans 14 residues. Losses at the gene ends were 3 bases for V and 0 bases for J; bases not matched to a gene: 2. The CDR3 here is CASSYRGMNTEAFF. DNA of the CDR3: TGCGCCAGCAGCTACAGGGGAATGAACACTGAAGCTTTCTTT.

The genes are TRBV6-4 and TRBJ2-2; D remains unclear. Germline-derived CDR1 and CDR2 are MRHNA and SNTAGT. V gave up 4 bases and J gave up 1 base, with 7 bases separating them. This CDR3 spans 14 amino acids. The CDR3 spells CASSAVWNTGELFF. The CDR3 DNA reads as TGTGCCAGCAGTGCCGTTTGGAACACCGGGGAGCTGTTTTTT.

The rearrangement links TRBV5-4 to TRBJ1-2; D gene unclear. Trimming shortened V by 0 bases and J by 5 bases, and 17 bases separated the two germline ends. The CDR3 totals 16 residues. The germline V gene encodes CDR1 SGHNT and CDR2 YYREEE (reference sequence). CDR3 amino acids: CASSLAAGVATYGYTF. The CDR3 DNA follows: TGTGCCAGCAGCTTGGCCGCCGGGGTAGCCACTTATGGCTACACCTTC. Based on the CDR3 plus reference TRBV5-4 and TRBJ1-2, the full variable domain is ETGVTQSPTHLIKTRGQQVTLRCSSQSGHNTVSWYQQALGQGPQFIFQYYREEENGRGNFPPRFSGLQFPNYSSELNVNALELDDSALYLCASSLAAGVATYGYTFGSGTRLTVV.

The CDR3 sequence is CAIGPSDTQYF. CDR3 in DNA: TGTGCCATCGGTCCGTCAGATACGCAGTATTTT. This rearrangement joins TRBV10-3 to TRBJ2-3, with D uncertain. Trimming removed 8 bases from V and 4 bases from J, with 7 bases in between. Germline V gives CDR1 ENHRY, CDR2 SYGVKD. CDR3 size: 11 residues.

This clone was counted a single time. V and J are TRBV28 and TRBJ2-7; D remains unclear. Germline CDR1 is MDHEN and CDR2 is SYDVKM. Between the trimmed V and J ends, which lost 9 bases and 4 bases, there was a span of 13 bases. The CDR3 has 12 residues. The chain's CDR3 is CASNETPYEQYF. In DNA, the CDR3 is TGTGCCAGTAACGAAACACCTTACGAGCAGTACTTC. The full variable domain, rest sourced from reference TRBV28 and TRBJ2-7, is DVKVTQSSRYLVKRTGEKVFLECVQDMDHENMFWYRQDPGLGLRLIYFSYDVKMKEKGDIPEGYSVSREKKERFSLILESASTNQTSMYLCASNETPYEQYFGPGTRLTVT.

This chain connects TRBV29-1 to TRBJ2-3; TRBD1 aligns across 9 bases. This CDR3 has 13 amino acids. The germline V gene has CDR1 SQVTM and CDR2 ANQGSEA. With 7 bases clipped from V and 5 bases from J, the junction kept 7 bases outside the gene matches. CDR3: CSGTGGGVDTQYF. DNA of the CDR3: TGCAGCGGCACAGGGGGCGGGGTAGATACGCAGTATTTT.

V gene TRBV30 combines with J gene TRBJ1-1; 7 nucleotides agree with TRBD1. The CDR3 consists of 15 residues. In germline, CDR1 is GTSNPN, CDR2 SVGIG (reference sequence). The V gene end was trimmed by 3 bases and the J gene end by 4 bases; junction bases not matched to a gene: 11. CDR3: CAWSLFDRVLTEAFF. In DNA form, the CDR3 reads TGTGCCTGGAGCCTCTTTGACAGGGTTCTCACTGAAGCTTTCTTT.

This clone was observed once. This chain connects TRBV28 to TRBJ2-1, with TRBD1 matching 7 bases. CDR1 is MDHEN and CDR2 is SYDVKM in the germline V gene. CDR3 size: 15 residues. V trimming: 6 bases; J trimming: 7 bases; junction bases outside the gene matches: 12. The CDR3 loop is CASSPPQGDGNEQFF. CDR3 coding DNA: TGTGCCAGCAGCCCGCCGCAGGGGGATGGGAATGAGCAGTTCTTC.

The chain employs TRBV5-8 and TRBJ2-7; 13 nucleotides match TRBD2. The ends lost 4 bases at V and 3 bases at J; junction bases unmatched: 7. CDR3 length equals 16 residues. Looked up from germline, CDR1 is SGHTS and CDR2 is YDEGEE. The CDR3 DNA follows: TGTGCCAGCAGCGCTGGACTAGCGGGAGTCGGCTACGAGCAGTACTTC. This translates into CASSAGLAGVGYEQYF.

The rearrangement links TRBV27 to TRBJ2-1; 15 nucleotides line up with TRBD2. Germline trimming cut 4 bases from V and 3 bases from J; bases unmatched to any gene: 10. This CDR3 spans 19 amino acids. Germline V gene data show CDR1 as MNHEY and CDR2 as SMNVEV (reference sequence). CDR3 loop: CASSSPGLAGGPYYNEQFF. CDR3 DNA: TGTGCCAGCAGTTCACCGGGACTAGCGGGAGGCCCTTACTACAATGAGCAGTTCTTC.

This rearrangement joins TRBV11-2 to TRBJ2-1, with TRBD1 identical over 8 bases. The J segment lost 6 bases and the V segment lost 3 bases, leaving 7 bases of the junction unmatched. Germline CDR1 reads SGHAT; CDR2 reads FQNNGV. The CDR3 totals 15 residues. CDR3 in amino acids: CASSLDRVLGNEQFF. The CDR3 bases are TGTGCCAGCAGCTTGGACAGGGTCTTGGGCAATGAGCAGTTCTTC.

This clone was seen a single time. The J gene is TRBJ2-7, the V gene TRBV29-1, with TRBD1 identical over 7 bases. The germline gives CDR1 SQVTM, CDR2 ANQGSEA. This CDR3 is 15 amino acids long. V was clipped by 7 bases and J by 5 bases; unmatched bases: 17. DNA of the CDR3: TGCAGCGCTGCAGCATTGCAGGGGGTGGTACACGAGCAGTACTTC. This codes for CSAAALQGVVHEQYF.

This chain uses TRBV10-2 with TRBJ2-3; the D is unclear. This CDR3 is built from 16 residues. CDR1 and CDR2 from the germline V gene are WSHSY and SAAADI. The V end lost 0 bases, the J end lost 2 bases, and 12 bases lay between the germline ends. CDR3 DNA: TGCGCCAGCAGTGAGTCCACCCAACGGGCCACAGATACGCAGTATTTT. This translates into CASSESTQRATDTQYF.

This rearrangement joins TRBV28 to TRBJ2-1; D remains unclear. Deletions cut 7 bases from V and 6 bases from J, with 13 bases between. The CDR3 contains 13 residues. Germline lookup yields CDR1 MDHEN and CDR2 SYDVKM. CDR3 in DNA: TGTGCCAGCACCCTTCTAAGAAGCAATGAGCAGTTCTTC. This gives the protein CASTLLRSNEQFF. Combining the CDR3 with reference TRBV28 and TRBJ2-1 gives the whole variable domain DVKVTQSSRYLVKRTGEKVFLECVQDMDHENMFWYRQDPGLGLRLIYFSYDVKMKEKGDIPEGYSVSREKKERFSLILESASTNQTSMYLCASTLLRSNEQFFGPGTRLTVL.